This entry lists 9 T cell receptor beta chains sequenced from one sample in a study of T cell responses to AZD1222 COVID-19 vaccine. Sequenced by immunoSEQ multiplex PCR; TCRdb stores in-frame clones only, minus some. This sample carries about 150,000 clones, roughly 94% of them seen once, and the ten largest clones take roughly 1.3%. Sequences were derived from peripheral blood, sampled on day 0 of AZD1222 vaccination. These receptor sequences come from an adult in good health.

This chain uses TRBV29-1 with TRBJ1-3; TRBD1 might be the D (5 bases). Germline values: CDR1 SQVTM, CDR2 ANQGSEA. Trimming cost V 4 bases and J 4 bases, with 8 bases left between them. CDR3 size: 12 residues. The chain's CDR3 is CSVARAGNTIYF. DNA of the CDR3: TGCAGCGTTGCCAGGGCAGGAAACACCATATATTTT.

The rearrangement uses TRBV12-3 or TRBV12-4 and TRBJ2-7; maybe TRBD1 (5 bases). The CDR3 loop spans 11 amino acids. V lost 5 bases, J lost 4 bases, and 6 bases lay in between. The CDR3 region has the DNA TGTGCCAGCAGTAGGGGTTACGAGCAGTACGTC. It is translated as CASSRGYEQYV.

The CDR3 loop is CASSSSGDIAKNIQYF. The CDR3 nucleotides read TGTGCCAGCAGTTCCTCGGGGGACATAGCCAAAAACATTCAGTACTTC. J is TRBJ2-4 and V is TRBV6-6, with D perhaps TRBD1 or TRBD2 (6 bases each). CDR3 size: 16 residues. V lost 4 bases and J 0 bases, leaving 13 bases between the germline ends. CDR1 and CDR2 from the germline V gene are MNHNY and SVGAGI (reference sequence).

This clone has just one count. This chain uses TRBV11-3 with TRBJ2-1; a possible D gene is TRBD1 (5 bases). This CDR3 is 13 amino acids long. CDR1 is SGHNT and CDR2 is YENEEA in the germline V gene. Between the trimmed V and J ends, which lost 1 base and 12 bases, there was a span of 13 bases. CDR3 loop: CASSLGTDQGQFF. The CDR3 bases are TGTGCCAGCAGCTTAGGCACTGATCAGGGGCAGTTCTTC.

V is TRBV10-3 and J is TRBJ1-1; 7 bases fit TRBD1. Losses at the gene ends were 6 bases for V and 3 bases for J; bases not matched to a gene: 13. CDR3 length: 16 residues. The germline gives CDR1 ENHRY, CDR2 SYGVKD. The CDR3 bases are TGTGCCATCAGCACAACAGCACAGGGGTTCCACACTGAAGCTTTCTTT. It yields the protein CAISTTAQGFHTEAFF.

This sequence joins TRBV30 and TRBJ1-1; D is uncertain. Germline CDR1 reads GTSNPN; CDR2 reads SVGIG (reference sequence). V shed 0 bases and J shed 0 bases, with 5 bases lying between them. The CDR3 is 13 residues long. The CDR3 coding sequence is TGTGCCTGGAGTGTTACGGTGAACACTGAAGCTTTCTTT. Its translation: CAWSVTVNTEAFF.

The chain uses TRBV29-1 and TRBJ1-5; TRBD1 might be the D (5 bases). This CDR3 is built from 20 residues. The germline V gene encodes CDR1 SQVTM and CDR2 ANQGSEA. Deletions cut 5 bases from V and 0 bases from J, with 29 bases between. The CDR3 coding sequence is TGCAGCGTTACCTGGGGACCTTACGAGTTTGACTTCAATAGCAATCAGCCCCAGCATTTT. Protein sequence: CSVTWGPYEFDFNSNQPQHF.

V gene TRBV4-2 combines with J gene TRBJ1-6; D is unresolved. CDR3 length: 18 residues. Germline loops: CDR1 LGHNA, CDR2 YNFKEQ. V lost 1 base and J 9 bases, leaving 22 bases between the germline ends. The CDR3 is CASSQVAGSTGGSSPLHF. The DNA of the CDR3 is TGTGCCAGCAGCCAAGTTGCAGGTTCTACCGGAGGGTCTTCACCCCTCCACTTT.

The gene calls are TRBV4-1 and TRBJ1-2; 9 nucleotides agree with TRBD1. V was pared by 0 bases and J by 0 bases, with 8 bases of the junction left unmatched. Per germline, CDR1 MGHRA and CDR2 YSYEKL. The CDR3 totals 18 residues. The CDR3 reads CASSQDGGTGKSNYGYTF. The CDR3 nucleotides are TGCGCCAGCAGCCAAGATGGGGGGACAGGGAAATCTAACTATGGCTACACCTTC.